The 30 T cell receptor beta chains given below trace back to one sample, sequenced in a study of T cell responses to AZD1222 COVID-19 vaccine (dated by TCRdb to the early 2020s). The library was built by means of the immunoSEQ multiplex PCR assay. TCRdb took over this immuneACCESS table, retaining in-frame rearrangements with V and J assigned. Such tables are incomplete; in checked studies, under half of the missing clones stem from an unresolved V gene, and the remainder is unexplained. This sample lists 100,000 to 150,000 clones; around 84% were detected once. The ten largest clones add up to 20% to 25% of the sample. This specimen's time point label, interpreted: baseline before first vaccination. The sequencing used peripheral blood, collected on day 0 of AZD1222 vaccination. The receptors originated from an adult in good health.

The CDR3 DNA follows: TGCGCCAGCAGTGAACGGGCAGGTGATGAAAAACTGTTTTTT. It encodes CASSERAGDEKLFF. The chain uses TRBV10-1 and TRBJ1-4; D remains unclear. The CDR3 is 14 amino acids. With 3 bases removed from V and 6 bases from J, the gap between germline ends came to 11 bases. Germline CDR1 reads WNHNN; CDR2 reads SYGVQD (reference sequence).

CDR3 protein: CASSLSGYTEAFF. CDR3 nucleotides: TGTGCCAGCAGTTTATCGGGGTATACTGAAGCTTTCTTT. The chain combines TRBV12-3 or TRBV12-4 with TRBJ1-1; D is ambiguous. CDR3 length equals 13 residues. Trimming took off 2 bases at V and 5 bases at J, with 9 bases between the two ends.

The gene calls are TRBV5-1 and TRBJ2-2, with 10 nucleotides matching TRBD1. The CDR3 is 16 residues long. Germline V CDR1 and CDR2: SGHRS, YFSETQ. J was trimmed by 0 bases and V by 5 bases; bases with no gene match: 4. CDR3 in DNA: TGCGCCAGCAGGTCGACAGGGGGCACGAACACCGGGGAGCTGTTTTTT. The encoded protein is CASRSTGGTNTGELFF.

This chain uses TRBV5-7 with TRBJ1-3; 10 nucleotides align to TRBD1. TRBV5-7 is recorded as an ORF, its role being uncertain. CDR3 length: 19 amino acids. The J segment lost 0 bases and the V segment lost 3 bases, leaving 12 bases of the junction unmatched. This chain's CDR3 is CASSSKRTGGRGSGNTIYF. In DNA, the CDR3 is TGTGCCAGCAGCTCCAAGCGGACAGGGGGTCGAGGCTCTGGAAACACCATATATTTT.

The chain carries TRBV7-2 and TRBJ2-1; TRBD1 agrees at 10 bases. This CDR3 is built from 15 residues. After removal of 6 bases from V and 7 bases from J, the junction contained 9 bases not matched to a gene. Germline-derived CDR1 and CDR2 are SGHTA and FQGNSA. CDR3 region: CASSSRQGAKNEQFF. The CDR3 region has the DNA TGTGCCAGCAGTTCCCGACAGGGGGCTAAAAATGAGCAGTTCTTC.

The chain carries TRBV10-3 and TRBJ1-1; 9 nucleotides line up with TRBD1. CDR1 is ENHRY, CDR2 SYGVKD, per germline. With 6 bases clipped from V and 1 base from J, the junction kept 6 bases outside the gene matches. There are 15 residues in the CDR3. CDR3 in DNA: TGTGCCATCAGCCTATCGGGACAGGGGAACACTGAAGCTTTCTTT. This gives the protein CAISLSGQGNTEAFF.

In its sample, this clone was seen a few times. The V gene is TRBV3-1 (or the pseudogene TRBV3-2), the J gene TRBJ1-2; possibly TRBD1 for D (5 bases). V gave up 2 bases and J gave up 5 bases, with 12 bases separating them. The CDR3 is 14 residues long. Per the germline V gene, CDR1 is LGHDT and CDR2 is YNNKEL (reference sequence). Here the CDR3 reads CASSQFGGGYGYTF. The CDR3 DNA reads TGTGCCAGCAGCCAATTCGGGGGAGGATATGGCTACACCTTC.

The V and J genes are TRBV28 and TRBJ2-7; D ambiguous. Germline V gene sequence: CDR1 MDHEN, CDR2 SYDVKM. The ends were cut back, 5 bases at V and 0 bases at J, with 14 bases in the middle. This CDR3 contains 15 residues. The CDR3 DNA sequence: TGTGCCAGCAGTCCCTTTGTCTCCAGCTCCTACGAGCAGTACTTC. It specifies CASSPFVSSSYEQYF.

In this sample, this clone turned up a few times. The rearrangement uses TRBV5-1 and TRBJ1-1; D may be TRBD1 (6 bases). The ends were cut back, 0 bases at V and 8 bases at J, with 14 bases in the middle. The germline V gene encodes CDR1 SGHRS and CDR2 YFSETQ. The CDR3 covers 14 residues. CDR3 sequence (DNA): TGCGCCAGCAGCTTGGCCCTAAGGACAGTCGAAGCTTTCTTT. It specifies CASSLALRTVEAFF.

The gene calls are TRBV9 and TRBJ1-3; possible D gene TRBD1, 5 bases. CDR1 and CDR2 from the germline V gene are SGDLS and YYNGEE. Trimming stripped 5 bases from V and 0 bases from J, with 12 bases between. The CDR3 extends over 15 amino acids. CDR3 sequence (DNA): TGTGCCAGCAGTGATTCCAGGGACTCTGGAAACACCATATATTTT. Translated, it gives CASSDSRDSGNTIYF.

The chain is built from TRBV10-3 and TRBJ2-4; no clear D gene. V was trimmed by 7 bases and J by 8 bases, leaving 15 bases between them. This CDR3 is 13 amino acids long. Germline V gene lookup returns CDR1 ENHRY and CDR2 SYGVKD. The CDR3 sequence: CAIKPEGIDIQYF. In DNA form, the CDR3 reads TGTGCCATCAAACCTGAAGGGATAGACATTCAGTACTTC.

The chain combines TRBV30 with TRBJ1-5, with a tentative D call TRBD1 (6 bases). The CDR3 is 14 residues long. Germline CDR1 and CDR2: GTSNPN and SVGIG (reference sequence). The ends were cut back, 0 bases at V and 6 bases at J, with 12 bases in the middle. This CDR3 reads CAWSVGGAGQPQHF. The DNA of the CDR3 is TGTGCCTGGAGTGTGGGGGGCGCGGGTCAGCCCCAGCATTTT.

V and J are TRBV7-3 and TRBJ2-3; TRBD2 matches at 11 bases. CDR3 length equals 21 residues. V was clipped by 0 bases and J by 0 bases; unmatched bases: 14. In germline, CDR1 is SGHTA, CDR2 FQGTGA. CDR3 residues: CASSLTSSGGTIRPSTDTQYF. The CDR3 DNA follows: TGTGCCAGCAGCTTAACTTCTAGCGGGGGGACTATCCGACCCAGCACAGATACGCAGTATTTT.

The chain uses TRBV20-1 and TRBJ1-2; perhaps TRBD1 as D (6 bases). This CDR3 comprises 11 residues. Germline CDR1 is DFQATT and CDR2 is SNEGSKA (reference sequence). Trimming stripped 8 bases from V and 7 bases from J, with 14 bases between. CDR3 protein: CSPARDIGYTF. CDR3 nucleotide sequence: TGCAGTCCCGCCCGGGACATTGGCTACACCTTC.

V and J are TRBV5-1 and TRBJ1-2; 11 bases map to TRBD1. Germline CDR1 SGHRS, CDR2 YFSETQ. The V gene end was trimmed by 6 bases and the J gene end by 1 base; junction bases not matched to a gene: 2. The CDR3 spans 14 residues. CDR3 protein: CASKGQGVNYGYTF. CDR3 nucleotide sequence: TGCGCCAGCAAGGGACAGGGGGTTAACTATGGCTACACCTTC.

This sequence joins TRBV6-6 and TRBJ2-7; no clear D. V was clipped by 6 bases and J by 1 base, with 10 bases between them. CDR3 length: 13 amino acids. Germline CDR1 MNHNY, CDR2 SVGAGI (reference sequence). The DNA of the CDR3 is TGTGCCAGCAGGCCCGTGATGTCCTACGAGCAGTACTTC. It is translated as CASRPVMSYEQYF.

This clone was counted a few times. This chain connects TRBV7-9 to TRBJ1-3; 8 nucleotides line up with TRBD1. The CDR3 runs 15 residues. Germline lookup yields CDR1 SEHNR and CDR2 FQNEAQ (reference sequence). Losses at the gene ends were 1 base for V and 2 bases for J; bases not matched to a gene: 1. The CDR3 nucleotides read TGTGCCAGCAGCTTAGAGACAGGGGCTGGAAACACCATATATTTT. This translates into CASSLETGAGNTIYF. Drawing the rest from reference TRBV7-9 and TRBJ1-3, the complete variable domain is DTGVSQNPRHKITKRGQNVTFRCDPISEHNRLYWYRQTLGQGPEFLTYFQNEAQLEKSRLLSDRFSAERPKGSFSTLEIQRTEQGDSAMYLCASSLETGAGNTIYFGEGSWLTVV.

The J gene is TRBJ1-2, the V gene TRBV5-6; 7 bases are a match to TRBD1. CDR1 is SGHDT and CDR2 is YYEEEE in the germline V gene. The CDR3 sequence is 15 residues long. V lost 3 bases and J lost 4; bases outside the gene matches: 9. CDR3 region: CASSSGGQGSYGYTF. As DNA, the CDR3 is TGTGCCAGCAGCTCAGGGGGGCAGGGGAGCTATGGCTACACCTTC.

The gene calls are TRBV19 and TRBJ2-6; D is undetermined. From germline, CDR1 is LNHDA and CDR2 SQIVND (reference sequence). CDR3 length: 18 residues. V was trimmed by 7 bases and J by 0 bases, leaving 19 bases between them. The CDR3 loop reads CASTVEPRPLSGANVLTF. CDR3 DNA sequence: TGTGCCAGTACCGTCGAGCCCAGACCTCTCTCTGGGGCCAACGTCCTGACTTTC.

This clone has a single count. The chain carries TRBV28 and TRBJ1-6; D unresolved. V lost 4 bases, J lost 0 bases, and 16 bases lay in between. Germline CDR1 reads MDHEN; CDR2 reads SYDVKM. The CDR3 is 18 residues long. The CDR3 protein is CASSSLGLRLSYNSPLHF. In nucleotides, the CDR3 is TGTGCCAGCAGTTCATTAGGGTTGAGGCTCTCCTATAATTCACCCCTCCACTTT.

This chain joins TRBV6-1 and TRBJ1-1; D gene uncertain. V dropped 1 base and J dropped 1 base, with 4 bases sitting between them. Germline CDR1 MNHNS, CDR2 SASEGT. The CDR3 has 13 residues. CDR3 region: CASSEGGNTEAFF. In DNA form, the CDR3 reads TGTGCCAGCAGTGAAGGGGGGAACACTGAAGCTTTCTTT.

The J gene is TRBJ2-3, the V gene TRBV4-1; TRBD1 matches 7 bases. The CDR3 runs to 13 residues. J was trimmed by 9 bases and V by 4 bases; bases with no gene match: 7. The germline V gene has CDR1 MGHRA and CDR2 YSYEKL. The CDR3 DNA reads TGCGCCAGCAGCCCCAACCCACAGGGGACGCAGTATTTT. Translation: CASSPNPQGTQYF.

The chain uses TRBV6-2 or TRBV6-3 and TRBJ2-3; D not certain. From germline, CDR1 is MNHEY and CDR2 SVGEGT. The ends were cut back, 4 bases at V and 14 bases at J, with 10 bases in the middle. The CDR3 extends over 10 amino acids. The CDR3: CASSSLRWYF. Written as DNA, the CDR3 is TGTGCCAGCAGTTCGTTGAGGTGGTATTTT.

CDR3 residues: CASSMKPGGTEAFF. Here the CDR3 DNA reads TGTGCCAGTAGTATGAAACCGGGAGGCACTGAAGCTTTCTTT. The J gene is TRBJ1-1, the V gene TRBV19; D gene unclear. Germline V gene data show CDR1 as LNHDA and CDR2 as SQIVND (reference sequence). Trimming took 3 bases from V and 4 from J, leaving 12 bases between them. The length of the CDR3 is 14 residues. Filled out from reference TRBV19 and TRBJ1-1, the complete variable domain reads DGGITQSPKYLFRKEGQNVTLSCEQNLNHDAMYWYRQDPGQGLRLIYYSQIVNDFQKGDIAEGYSVSREKKESFPLTVTSAQKNPTAFYLCASSMKPGGTEAFFGQGTRLTVV.

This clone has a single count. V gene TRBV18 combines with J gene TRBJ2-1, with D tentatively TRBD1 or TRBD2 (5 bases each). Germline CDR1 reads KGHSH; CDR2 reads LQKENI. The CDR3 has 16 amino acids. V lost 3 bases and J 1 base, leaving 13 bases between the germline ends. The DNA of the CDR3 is TGTGCCAGCTCACCCCCCACGGGGCGGTCCTACAATGAGCAGTTCTTC. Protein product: CASSPPTGRSYNEQFF.

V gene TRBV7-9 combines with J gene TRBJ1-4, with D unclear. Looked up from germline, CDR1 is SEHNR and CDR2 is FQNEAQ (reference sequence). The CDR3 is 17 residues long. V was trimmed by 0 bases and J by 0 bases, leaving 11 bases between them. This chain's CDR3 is CASSLARIGATNEKLFF. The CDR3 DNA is TGTGCCAGCAGCTTAGCGCGAATTGGGGCAACTAATGAAAAACTGTTTTTT.

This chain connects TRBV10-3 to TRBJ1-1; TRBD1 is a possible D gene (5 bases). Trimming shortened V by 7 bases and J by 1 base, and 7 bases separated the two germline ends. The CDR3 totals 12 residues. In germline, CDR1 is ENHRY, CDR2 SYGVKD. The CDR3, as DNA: TGTGCCATCACTGGGGGGAACACTGAAGCTTTCTTT. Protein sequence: CAITGGNTEAFF.

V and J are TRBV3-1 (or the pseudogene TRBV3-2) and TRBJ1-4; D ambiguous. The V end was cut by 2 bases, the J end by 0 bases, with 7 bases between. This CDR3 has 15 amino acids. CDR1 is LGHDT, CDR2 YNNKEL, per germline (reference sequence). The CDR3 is CASSQRGATNEKLFF. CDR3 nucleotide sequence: TGTGCCAGCAGCCAACGCGGCGCAACTAATGAAAAACTGTTTTTT.

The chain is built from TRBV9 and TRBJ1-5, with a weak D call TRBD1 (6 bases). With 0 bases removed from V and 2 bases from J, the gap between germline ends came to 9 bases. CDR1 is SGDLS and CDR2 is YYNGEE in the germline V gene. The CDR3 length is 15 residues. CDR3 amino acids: CASSVGGAGNQPQHF. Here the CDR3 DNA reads TGTGCCAGCAGCGTAGGGGGGGCCGGCAATCAGCCCCAGCATTTT.

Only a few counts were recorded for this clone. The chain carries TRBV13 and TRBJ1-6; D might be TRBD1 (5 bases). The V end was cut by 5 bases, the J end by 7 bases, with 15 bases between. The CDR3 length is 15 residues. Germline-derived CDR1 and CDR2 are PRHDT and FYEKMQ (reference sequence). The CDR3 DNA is TGTGCCAGCAGCCGAGGGCAGGGAGGCAATTCACCCCTCCACTTT. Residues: CASSRGQGGNSPLHF.